These 26 T cell receptor beta chains were sequenced from one sample in a study of STAT5B mutations in CD4+ large granular lymphocyte leukemia. Method: immunoSEQ multiplex PCR; TCRdb's copy keeps in-frame clones and lacks some. The table lists 20,000 to 25,000 clones, about four fifths of them singletons. The source material was CD4+ T cells from blood buffy coats. The source is a human donor in good health.

The rearrangement joins TRBV6-5 to TRBJ2-5; D is possibly TRBD1 (5 bases). The J call may be in error: the DNA end matches TRBJ2-7 better. The length of the CDR3 is 13 residues. CDR1 MNHEY and CDR2 SVGAGI come from the germline V gene. The CDR3 bases are TGTGCCAGCAGTTACGGGGCAAGCTACGAGCAGTACTTC. Translating it yields CASSYGASYEQYF.

This clone showed up just once. The chain joins TRBV5-5 to TRBJ2-3; D ambiguous. V gave up 0 bases and J gave up 1 base, with 9 bases separating them. Per the germline V gene, CDR1 is SGHKS and CDR2 is YYEKEE (reference sequence). The CDR3 loop spans 15 amino acids. The CDR3: CASSLEVRGTDTQYF. CDR3 DNA: TGTGCCAGCAGCTTGGAGGTACGCGGCACAGATACGCAGTATTTT.

The genes are TRBV7-8 and TRBJ2-2; TRBD1 matches 10 bases. V was clipped by 5 bases and J by 7 bases; unmatched bases: 13. CDR1 is SGHVS and CDR2 is FQNEAQ in the germline V gene. This CDR3 comprises 17 residues. The CDR3 sequence: CASSKSTGTGAGGELFF. The CDR3 nucleotides are TGTGCCAGCAGCAAGTCGACCGGGACAGGGGCGGGCGGGGAGCTGTTTTTT.

The genes are TRBV19 and TRBJ2-3; no reliable D call. Germline values: CDR1 LNHDA, CDR2 SQIVND (reference sequence). Trimming took 7 bases from V and 1 from J, leaving 12 bases between them. The CDR3 extends over 14 amino acids. The CDR3 coding sequence is TGTGCCAGTACCTATCGGGTCGGCACAGATACGCAGTATTTT. It yields the protein CASTYRVGTDTQYF.

This chain uses TRBV7-2 with TRBJ2-1; D is uncertain. The V gene lost 1 base and the J gene lost 9 bases, with 13 bases spanning the gap. The CDR3 is 14 residues long. CDR1 and CDR2 from the germline V gene are SGHTA and FQGNSA. CDR3 sequence: CASSLGVRAVEQFF. In DNA form, the CDR3 reads TGTGCCAGCAGCTTAGGAGTCCGGGCCGTTGAGCAGTTCTTC.

The chain joins TRBV2 to TRBJ2-7, with no clear D. The V end was cut by 1 base, the J end by 4 bases, with 14 bases between. In germline, CDR1 is SNHLY, CDR2 FYNNEI. The CDR3 has 15 residues. The CDR3 region has the DNA TGTGCCAGCAGTGAAGGGCTGTCCGTCGGGTACGAGCAGTACTTC. Amino acid sequence: CASSEGLSVGYEQYF.

This clone was counted between two and nine times. J is TRBJ1-1 and V is TRBV4-3, with unresolved D. Trimming pared 5 bases from V and 1 base from J, leaving 14 bases between. The CDR3 spans 15 residues. Germline V gene sequence: CDR1 LGHNA, CDR2 YSLEER. CDR3 nucleotide sequence: TGCGCCAGCAGCGACCGTGGAGGAGGGAACACTGAAGCTTTCTTT. Amino acids: CASSDRGGGNTEAFF.

The rearrangement uses TRBV5-1 and TRBJ2-2; D is unclear. The CDR3 is 12 amino acids. The germline V gene encodes CDR1 SGHRS and CDR2 YFSETQ. Trimming took 5 bases from V and 1 from J, leaving 3 bases between them. This CDR3 is CASRLNTGELFF. The CDR3 DNA is TGCGCCAGCAGGTTGAACACCGGGGAGCTGTTTTTT. Based on the CDR3 plus reference TRBV5-1 and TRBJ2-2, the full variable domain is KAGVTQTPRYLIKTRGQQVTLSCSPISGHRSVSWYQQTPGQGLQFLFEYFSETQRNKGNFPGRFSGRQFSNSRSEMNVSTLELGDSALYLCASRLNTGELFFGEGSRLTVL.

This chain links TRBV4-2 with TRBJ2-2; tentative D call: TRBD1 (5 bases). Between the trimmed V and J ends, which lost 1 base and 1 base, there was a span of 7 bases. The CDR3 is 15 amino acids. Germline V gives CDR1 LGHNA, CDR2 YNFKEQ. The CDR3 bases are TGTGCCAGCAGCCAAGGGGGCAAGAACACCGGGGAGCTGTTTTTT. Its protein is CASSQGGKNTGELFF.

V gene TRBV18 combines with J gene TRBJ1-1; D is undetermined. Looked up from germline, CDR1 is KGHSH and CDR2 is LQKENI. V was shortened by 5 bases and J by 3 bases, with 16 bases between the two germline ends. The CDR3 extends over 15 amino acids. This CDR3 reads CASSEGMGVDTEAFF. The DNA of the CDR3 is TGTGCCAGCTCAGAAGGGATGGGCGTAGACACTGAAGCTTTCTTT.

The chain links TRBV19 to TRBJ1-1; 9 bases fit TRBD1. From germline, CDR1 is LNHDA and CDR2 SQIVND (reference sequence). V gave up 5 bases and J gave up 5 bases; unmatched junction bases: 9. This CDR3 has 15 residues. The CDR3 reads CASSSGGTGKTEAFF. The DNA for the CDR3 is TGTGCCAGTAGTTCAGGAGGGACAGGGAAGACTGAAGCTTTCTTT.

The chain uses TRBV19 and TRBJ2-6; 8 bases match TRBD1. V lost 2 bases and J lost 0; bases outside the gene matches: 6. The germline gives CDR1 LNHDA, CDR2 SQIVND (reference sequence). The CDR3 is made up of 18 amino acids. CDR3 loop: CASSIRTGTSSGANVLTF. CDR3 nucleotides: TGTGCCAGTAGTATACGGACAGGGACGAGCTCTGGGGCCAACGTCCTGACTTTC.

The chain joins TRBV13 to TRBJ2-5; 8 bases match TRBD1. V trimming: 2 bases; J trimming: 4 bases; junction bases outside the gene matches: 12. Per germline, CDR1 PRHDT and CDR2 FYEKMQ (reference sequence). The CDR3 spans 17 residues. The CDR3 DNA reads as TGTGCCAGCAGCTTAATCCTCGGACAGGGACAAAGAGAGACCCAGTACTTC. This sequence encodes CASSLILGQGQRETQYF.

This chain uses TRBV30 with TRBJ2-1, with a tentative D call TRBD1 (5 bases). CDR1 is GTSNPN, CDR2 SVGIG, per germline (reference sequence). The CDR3 is 13 amino acids. Trimming stripped 5 bases from V and 0 bases from J, with 8 bases between. CDR3 sequence (DNA): TGTGCCTGGGACAGCAGCTCCTACAATGAGCAGTTCTTC. It codes for CAWDSSSYNEQFF.

This clone occurred a few times. The V gene is TRBV5-4, the J gene TRBJ2-7; 9 nucleotides agree with TRBD1. With V trimmed by 3 bases and J by 2 bases, 6 bases remained unmatched. Germline CDR1 and CDR2: SGHNT and YYREEE (reference sequence). The CDR3 has 15 residues. The DNA of the CDR3 is TGTGCCAGCAGCTGGCCGGGACAGGGCGCCTACGAGCAGTACTTC. Translating gives CASSWPGQGAYEQYF.

This rearrangement joins TRBV5-1 to TRBJ2-3; TRBD2 matches 8 bases. The CDR3 sequence is 15 residues long. V was pared by 4 bases and J by 3 bases, with 7 bases of the junction left unmatched. The germline V gene encodes CDR1 SGHRS and CDR2 YFSETQ. The CDR3 DNA is TGCGCCAGCAGCCCACCCGGCGGGGGGACAGATACGCAGTATTTT. Amino acids: CASSPPGGGTDTQYF.

This chain connects TRBV6-5 to TRBJ2-3; TRBD2 aligns across 9 bases. CDR3 length: 15 amino acids. The germline V gene has CDR1 MNHEY and CDR2 SVGAGI. The V gene end was trimmed by 7 bases and the J gene end by 2 bases; junction bases not matched to a gene: 7. The CDR3: CASTDSGSPTDTQYF. The CDR3 coding sequence is TGTGCCAGCACCGATAGCGGGAGCCCCACAGATACGCAGTATTTT.

This clone has more than one count but fewer than ten. The chain recombines TRBV4-1 with TRBJ2-2; TRBD1 agrees at 8 bases. The ends lost 4 bases at V and 3 bases at J; junction bases unmatched: 1. Germline lookup yields CDR1 MGHRA and CDR2 YSYEKL. The CDR3 loop spans 14 amino acids. The CDR3 region is CASSRGQDTGELFF. In DNA, the CDR3 is TGCGCCAGCAGCCGGGGACAGGACACCGGGGAGCTGTTTTTT.

This clone was seen a single time. CDR3 nucleotides: TGTGCCAGCAGCTTATTTCTAGGAGGTGACTATGGCTACACCTTC. Its translation is CASSLFLGGDYGYTF. The chain uses TRBV7-2 and TRBJ1-2; D not resolved. Looked up from germline, CDR1 is SGHTA and CDR2 is FQGNSA. The CDR3 extends over 15 amino acids. Trimming took 2 bases from V and 3 from J, leaving 13 bases between them.

V is TRBV7-6 and J is TRBJ2-1, with D perhaps matching TRBD2 (6 bases). V was cut by 5 bases and J by 4 bases, with 18 bases left in between. This CDR3 has 16 residues. From germline, CDR1 is SGHVS and CDR2 FNYEAQ. The CDR3 nucleotides are TGTGCCAGCAGCCTGACCACAGCCGGGGGATACAATGAGCAGTTCTTC. It specifies CASSLTTAGGYNEQFF.

The chain employs TRBV14 and TRBJ2-7, with 14 bases fitting TRBD2. This CDR3 is built from 15 residues. Germline CDR1 is SGHDN and CDR2 is FVKESK. The CDR3 sequence: CASSQSSGTSGRVFV. CDR3 DNA sequence: TGTGCCAGCAGCCAATCCTCCGGGACTAGCGGGAGAGTATTCGTA.

The V call is TRBV5-5, the J call TRBJ2-2; TRBD2 matches at 8 bases. Germline loops: CDR1 SGHKS, CDR2 YYEKEE (reference sequence). The V segment lost 0 bases and the J segment 6 bases; nucleotides outside the gene matches: 7. This CDR3 has 16 amino acids. The DNA of the CDR3 is TGTGCCAGCAGCTTGGCCCCGGGGGGGCAGGCCGGGGAGCTGTTTTTT. Amino acid sequence: CASSLAPGGQAGELFF. The full variable domain, rest sourced from reference TRBV5-5 and TRBJ2-2, is DAGVTQSPTHLIKTRGQQVTLRCSPISGHKSVSWYQQVLGQGPQFIFQYYEKEERGRGNFPDRFSARQFPNYSSELNVNALLLGDSALYLCASSLAPGGQAGELFFGEGSRLTVL.

The chain carries TRBV7-9 and TRBJ2-5; 14 nucleotides match TRBD2. The J call is uncertain, as TRBJ2-7 better fits the DNA end. From germline, CDR1 is SEHNR and CDR2 FQNEAQ (reference sequence). The CDR3 is made up of 16 amino acids. The CDR3 coding sequence is TGTGCCAGCAGCTCCCCGACTAGCGGGAGGGACTACGAGCAGTACTTC. Residues: CASSSPTSGRDYEQYF.

This rearrangement joins TRBV30 to TRBJ1-3; D is perhaps TRBD1 (6 bases). Trimming removed 6 bases at V and 2 bases at J, with 11 bases between. From germline, CDR1 is GTSNPN and CDR2 SVGIG (reference sequence). CDR3 length equals 13 residues. The CDR3 DNA sequence: TGTGCCTGTAAACAGGGAGCTGGAAACACCATATATTTT. Translation gives CACKQGAGNTIYF.

The chain employs TRBV13 and TRBJ2-5, with 7 bases matching TRBD2. This CDR3 spans 18 amino acids. CDR1 is PRHDT, CDR2 FYEKMQ, per germline (reference sequence). The J segment lost 1 base and the V segment lost 4 bases, leaving 15 bases of the junction unmatched. The CDR3 loop is CASSWGDFGRGPQETQYF. The CDR3 nucleotides are TGTGCCAGCAGCTGGGGCGACTTTGGGAGGGGTCCCCAAGAGACCCAGTACTTC.

The chain recombines TRBV18 with TRBJ2-3; 10 bases line up with TRBD2. CDR3 size: 16 residues. Germline loops: CDR1 KGHSH, CDR2 LQKENI. V dropped 5 bases and J dropped 0; count of bases not matched to a gene: 5. CDR3 nucleotide sequence: TGTGCCAGCTCATCCTGGACTAGCGGAAGCACAGATACGCAGTATTTT. It translates to CASSSWTSGSTDTQYF.